This T cell receptor (beta chain) was identified in a study of T cells in Graves' hyperthyroidism and ophthalmopathy. Study background: Peripheral blood was obtained at initial diagnosis, preceding any treatment.

This clonotype came up many times. The antigen is not known. Graves' hyperthyroidism qualified as stable when ophthalmopathy did not progress within 18 months. Uncontrolled infection, other autoimmune disease, pregnancy or lactation barred patients from enrollment. Amplified TCR beta CDR3 regions derived from RNA transcripts. A first-round RT-PCR of the TCR CDR3 used the HTBI primer set. Via MiXCR, TCRdb re-called the multiplex PCR reads, giving one row per CDR3 protein. Among fewer than 600,000 distinct CDR3 sequences listed, less than 15% were seen once. Broader study findings: The model foresaw ophthalmopathy a median roughly 6.5 months prior to onset.

The CDR3 runs 17 residues. The V end was cut by 3 bases, the J end by 3 bases, with 19 bases between. In germline, CDR1 is MDHEN, CDR2 SYDVKM. The sample taken for sequencing was blood. This TCR was recovered from a woman in her thirties or forties with Graves' hyperthyroidism. This rearrangement joins TRBV28 to TRBJ2-3; D is possibly TRBD1 (8 bases). The CDR3 sequence is CASSFLRNRGGTDTQYF. The CDR3 DNA reads TGTGCCAGCAGTTTTCTCCGGAACAGGGGGGGTACAGATACGCAGTATTTT.